Shown below are 28 T cell receptor beta chains from a single sample sequenced in a study of CD8+CD57+ T cells in acquired aplastic anemia. Genomic DNA served as template for TCR beta VDJ and CDR3 profiling. MiXCR, applied by TCRdb to the reads, yields one record per CDR3 protein. The top ten hold 3.5% to 4.5% of the sample, which has about 400,000 distinct CDR3 sequences, just under 70% seen once. Sequenced material: sorted CD4+, CD8+, or CD8+CD57+ T cells (not recorded which) from PBMCs. The receptors derive from a human donor in good health, serving as a control.

This clonotype was observed a few times. This sequence joins TRBV19 and TRBJ2-3; 8 positions match TRBD1. This CDR3 is 14 amino acids long. The ends lost 4 bases at V and 1 base at J; junction bases unmatched: 1. Germline V gives CDR1 LNHDA, CDR2 SQIVND (reference sequence). The CDR3 is CASSRGQGTDTQYF. The CDR3 DNA follows: TGTGCCAGTAGTAGGGGACAGGGCACAGATACGCAGTATTTT.

This chain uses TRBV12-3 or TRBV12-4 with TRBJ1-5; 10 nucleotides match TRBD1. CDR3 length equals 15 residues. Germline trimming cut 4 bases from V and 5 bases from J; bases unmatched to any gene: 5. CDR3 loop: CASSSTGTGDQPQHF. The CDR3 coding sequence is TGTGCCAGCAGTTCGACCGGGACAGGGGATCAGCCCCAGCATTTT.

The chain couples TRBV11-2 to TRBJ2-7; D may be TRBD2 (6 bases). CDR3 size: 14 residues. Germline loops: CDR1 SGHAT, CDR2 FQNNGV. V was shortened by 3 bases and J by 4 bases, with 13 bases between the two germline ends. The CDR3 sequence is CASSFSTGVYEQYV. Written as DNA, the CDR3 is TGTGCCAGCAGCTTTAGTACGGGGGTGTACGAGCAGTACGTC.

This clonotype was recorded at least ten times. The chain employs TRBV5-5 and TRBJ1-1; no clear D. The germline V gene has CDR1 SGHKS and CDR2 YYEKEE (reference sequence). This CDR3 is 13 amino acids long. The V end was cut by 3 bases, the J end by 0 bases, with 6 bases between. CDR3 sequence reads: CASSYQVNTEAFF. In DNA form, the CDR3 reads TGTGCCAGCAGCTACCAAGTGAACACTGAAGCTTTCTTT. Full variable domain (rest looked up from reference TRBV5-5 and TRBJ1-1): DAGVTQSPTHLIKTRGQQVTLRCSPISGHKSVSWYQQVLGQGPQFIFQYYEKEERGRGNFPDRFSARQFPNYSSELNVNALLLGDSALYLCASSYQVNTEAFFGQGTRLTVV.

Turning to this clonotype: One base away lies a much larger clone, so this may be a sequencing read error. This chain uses TRBV7-9 with TRBJ2-2, with a weak D call TRBD2 (6 bases). Germline V gene lookup returns CDR1 SEHNR and CDR2 FQNEAQ (reference sequence). The CDR3 is 14 residues long. DNA for the CDR3: TGTGCCAGCAGCTACAGCTTTAACACCGGGGGGCTGTTTTTT. Amino acids: CASSYSFNTGGLFF.

This clonotype was seen a single time. The rearrangement links TRBV20-1 to TRBJ2-7; perhaps TRBD2 as D (6 bases). Trimming stripped 2 bases from V and 8 bases from J, with 16 bases between. Germline-derived CDR1 and CDR2 are DFQATT and SNEGSKA (reference sequence). The CDR3 is 13 residues long. CDR3 DNA sequence: TGCAGTGCTAGATTGGACGGGGGAAACAAGCAGTACTTC. Its protein is CSARLDGGNKQYF.

This rearrangement joins TRBV7-2 to TRBJ1-2; D is possibly TRBD1 (6 bases). Trimming removed 5 bases from V and 12 bases from J, with 22 bases in between. The CDR3 contains 14 residues. Germline loops: CDR1 SGHTA, CDR2 FQGNSA. The CDR3 DNA reads as TGTGCCAGCAGCCTCTCGGGGACACTGTGTCGAGACACCTTC. Translating gives CASSLSGTLCRDTF.

This clonotype was picked up one time. The rearrangement joins TRBV6-1 to TRBJ1-2; 8 nucleotides align to TRBD1. The CDR3 extends over 13 amino acids. In germline, CDR1 is MNHNS, CDR2 SASEGT. V lost 6 bases and J lost 8; bases outside the gene matches: 8. CDR3 residues: CASRGQGAGGYTF. The CDR3 DNA follows: TGTGCCAGCAGGGGGCAGGGGGCCGGCGGCTACACCTTC.

Ten or more counts support this clonotype. The chain joins TRBV3-1 to TRBJ2-7, with D unresolved. Trimming took off 1 base at V and 2 bases at J, with 9 bases between the two ends. The CDR3 sequence is 14 residues long. The germline CDR1 and CDR2 sequences are LGHDT and YNNKEL (reference sequence). CDR3 region: CASSQGIGPYEQYF. Here the CDR3 DNA reads TGTGCCAGCAGCCAAGGTATCGGCCCCTACGAGCAGTACTTC.

This clonotype was recorded at least ten times. CDR3 nucleotides: TGTGCTAGTGGTTTGGTATTGAACAGGGACAATCAGCCCCAGCATTTT. Translating gives CASGLVLNRDNQPQHF. This sequence joins TRBV12-5 and TRBJ1-5; a weak D match, TRBD1 (6 bases). The CDR3 has 16 residues. V lost 0 bases to trimming and J lost 3 bases, with 12 bases between them. The germline V gene has CDR1 LGHNT and CDR2 FRNRAP.

This clonotype was counted once. This chain joins TRBV5-8 and TRBJ1-6; D remains ambiguous. The CDR3 has 14 residues. Germline V gives CDR1 SGHTS, CDR2 YDEGEE. V was clipped by 4 bases and J by 7 bases, with 12 bases between them. The CDR3 region is CASSPGLTNSPLHF. Written as DNA, the CDR3 is TGTGCCAGCAGCCCCGGACTGACGAATTCACCCCTCCACTTT.

With regard to this clonotype: The CDR3 ends on some other residue instead of the conserved phenylalanine or tryptophan, so this is likely a read error. It is unclear where the CDR3 begins or ends on the DNA, so no DNA is shown, and the CDR3 is as TCRdb lists it. The CDR3 loop reads CASSQEQGAWTPV. The chain joins TRBV7-2 to TRBJ1-6; TRBD1 was called by the table and not checked on the DNA. CDR1 is SGHTA, CDR2 FQGNSA, per germline. The CDR3 length equals 13 residues, ends included.

This clonotype was observed many times. The chain employs TRBV6-6 and TRBJ1-5; 9 bases are a match to TRBD1. The V and J ends lost 7 bases and 2 bases, in that order; junction bases with no gene match: 3. The CDR3 runs to 14 residues. CDR1 and CDR2 (germline): MNHNY, SVGAGI (reference sequence). For the CDR3, the DNA is TGTGCCAGCACTAGGACAGGGGGCAATCAGCCCCAGCATTTT. Protein product: CASTRTGGNQPQHF.

Remarks on this clonotype: At one of its ends the junction is not consistent with the germline gene, which may arise from a read error. The genes are TRBV7-6 and TRBJ1-1; possibly TRBD1 for D (6 bases). The CDR3 contains 14 residues. The germline CDR1 and CDR2 sequences are SGHVS and FNYEAQ. This CDR3 is CASSLAYASGGARF. CDR3 DNA sequence: TGTGCCAGCAGCTTAGCGTATGCTAGCGGGGGGGCAAGGTTT.

This clonotype was found once. This chain uses TRBV9 with TRBJ1-1, with a tentative D call TRBD1 (5 bases). The CDR3 runs 15 residues. The ends were cut back, 3 bases at V and 12 bases at J, with 24 bases in the middle. Germline V gene sequence: CDR1 SGDLS, CDR2 YYNGEE. CDR3 region: CASSASGLIYDQSFF. In DNA, the CDR3 is TGTGCCAGCAGCGCGTCGGGACTCATCTACGATCAGTCTTTCTTT.

The chain couples TRBV6-2 or TRBV6-3 to TRBJ2-2, with D tentatively TRBD1 (5 bases). This CDR3 spans 14 amino acids. CDR1 and CDR2 from the germline V gene are MNHEY and SVGEGT. Trimming pared 8 bases from V and 5 bases from J, leaving 15 bases between. This chain's CDR3 is CASWVVQATGELFF. CDR3 DNA: TGTGCCAGCTGGGTAGTACAGGCGACCGGGGAGCTGTTTTTT.

The V gene is TRBV4-3, the J gene TRBJ1-5, with D maybe TRBD1 (5 bases). The CDR3 contains 15 residues. Trimming shortened V by 8 bases and J by 4 bases, and 18 bases separated the two germline ends. CDR1 and CDR2 (germline): LGHNA, YSLEER. The CDR3 here is CASGLGTAENQPQHF. The CDR3, as DNA: TGCGCCAGCGGCTTAGGGACGGCAGAGAATCAGCCCCAGCATTTT.

This chain links TRBV7-6 with TRBJ2-4; TRBD1 might be the D (6 bases). With 2 bases removed from V and 5 bases from J, the gap between germline ends came to 10 bases. Per the germline V gene, CDR1 is SGHVS and CDR2 is FNYEAQ. The CDR3 is 14 residues long. CDR3 nucleotides: TGTGCCAGCAGCTTAATCAGGACAGAAAACATTCAGTACTTC. Its protein is CASSLIRTENIQYF.

A word on this clonotype: This is likely a read error, given that the CDR3 carries no conserved phenylalanine or tryptophan at its end. The limits of the CDR3 on the DNA are not certain, so only TCRdb's listed CDR3 is given. The chain couples TRBV2 to TRBJ2-3; the table's D call, TRBD1, has no DNA check behind it. Germline CDR1 and CDR2: SNHLY and FYNNEI. Inclusive of both ends, the CDR3 amounts to 15 amino acids. The CDR3 reads CASSDPQGSEQYFDP.

In its sample, this clonotype was seen many times. V gene TRBV6-5 combines with J gene TRBJ1-1; tentatively, D is TRBD1 (6 bases). Germline lookup yields CDR1 MNHEY and CDR2 SVGAGI. The CDR3 is 13 residues long. Between the trimmed V and J ends, which lost 5 bases and 8 bases, there was a span of 15 bases. The DNA for the CDR3 is TGTGCCAGCAGTCGGGGAGGGGGGGGAGAAGCTTTCTTT. Translating it yields CASSRGGGGEAFF.

This clonotype occurred a few times. For the CDR3, the DNA is TGTGCCAGCAGTTTACGGGCCATGGAAGGCTACACCTTC. This translates into CASSLRAMEGYTF. The chain recombines TRBV12-3 or TRBV12-4 with TRBJ1-2; D uncertain. The V and J ends lost 2 bases and 8 bases respectively, with 12 bases between them. This CDR3 contains 13 residues.

As concerns this clonotype: The junction departs from the called germline gene at one end, perhaps through a read error. The J gene is TRBJ1-1, the V gene TRBV12-3 or TRBV12-4; D might be TRBD1 (6 bases). CDR3 length: 13 residues. This CDR3 reads CASRQGGNTEAFF. The CDR3, as DNA: TGTGCCAGCAGACAGGGAGGGAACACTGAAGCCTTCTTT.

This chain connects TRBV7-2 to TRBJ2-5; 7 bases are a match to TRBD2. Germline V gene data show CDR1 as SGHTA and CDR2 as FQGNSA. This CDR3 spans 13 amino acids. Losses at the gene ends were 10 bases for V and 11 bases for J; bases not matched to a gene: 16. The CDR3 DNA is TGTGCCACTTCGACTAGCCCCTCCTACACGCAGTACTTC. Translated, it gives CATSTSPSYTQYF.

This chain connects TRBV6-6 to TRBJ2-7; TRBD1 agrees at 10 bases. Germline lookup yields CDR1 MNHNY and CDR2 SVGAGI (reference sequence). This CDR3 has 17 residues. With 6 bases clipped from V and 0 bases from J, the junction kept 11 bases outside the gene matches. The CDR3 loop reads CASSYRGGQGNSYEQYF. The CDR3 DNA is TGTGCCAGCAGCTACAGGGGGGGACAGGGGAACTCCTACGAGCAGTACTTC.

V and J are TRBV10-2 and TRBJ2-5, with a possible D match to TRBD1 (5 bases). This CDR3 has 14 amino acids. In germline, CDR1 is WSHSY, CDR2 SAAADI. Trimming shortened V by 4 bases and J by 4 bases, and 13 bases separated the two germline ends. CDR3 nucleotides: TGCGCCAGCAGTGGTTCAGGGCCCGGAGAGACCCAGTACTTC. This codes for CASSGSGPGETQYF.

This clonotype was recorded once. The V call is TRBV5-6, the J call TRBJ1-2; TRBD1 agrees at 7 bases. This CDR3 has 15 amino acids. Germline-derived CDR1 and CDR2 are SGHDT and YYEEEE. Trimming removed 2 bases from V and 4 bases from J; junction bases left unmatched: 8. The CDR3 here is CASSLEGKGAYGYTF. The CDR3 DNA sequence: TGTGCCAGCAGCTTAGAGGGCAAGGGGGCCTATGGCTACACCTTC.

On this clonotype itself: Lacking the conserved final phenylalanine or tryptophan, this CDR3 likely reflects a read error. It is unclear where the CDR3 begins or ends on the DNA, so no DNA is shown, and the CDR3 is as TCRdb lists it. The chain carries TRBV2 and TRBJ2-7; the table's D call, TRBD2, has no DNA check behind it. The CDR3 numbers 15 amino acids, ends counted. In germline, CDR1 is SNHLY, CDR2 FYNNEI. The CDR3 region is CASSFAGDETQYFGP.

Of note for this clonotype: It is likely a read error, because the conserved phenylalanine at the end of the CDR3 is missing. This chain links TRBV7-2 with TRBJ2-5, with 7 positions matching TRBD2. The germline CDR1 and CDR2 sequences are SGHTA and FQGNSA. V lost 1 base to trimming and J lost 4 bases; unmatched junction nucleotides: 3. CDR3 length: 14 residues. The DNA of the CDR3 is TGTGCCAGCAGCTTAGTCGGGGGGTTAGAGACCCAGTACCTC. It is translated as CASSLVGGLETQYL.